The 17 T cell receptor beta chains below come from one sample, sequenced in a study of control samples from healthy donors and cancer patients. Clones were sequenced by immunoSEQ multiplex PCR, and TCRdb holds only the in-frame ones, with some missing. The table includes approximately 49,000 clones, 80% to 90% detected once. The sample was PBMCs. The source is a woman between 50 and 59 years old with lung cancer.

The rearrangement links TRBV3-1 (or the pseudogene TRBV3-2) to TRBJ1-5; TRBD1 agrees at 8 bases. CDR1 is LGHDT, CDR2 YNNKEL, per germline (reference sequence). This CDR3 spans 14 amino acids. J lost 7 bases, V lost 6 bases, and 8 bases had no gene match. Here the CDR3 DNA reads TGTGCCAGCAGGGAAGGACAGGGAGGCCAGCCCCAGCATTTT. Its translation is CASREGQGGQPQHF.

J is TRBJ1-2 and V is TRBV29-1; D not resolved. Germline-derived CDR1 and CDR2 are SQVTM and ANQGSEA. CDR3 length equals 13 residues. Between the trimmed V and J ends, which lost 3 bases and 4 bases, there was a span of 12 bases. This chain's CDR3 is CSVDRGGGYGYTF. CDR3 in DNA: TGCAGCGTTGACCGTGGAGGTGGCTATGGCTACACCTTC.

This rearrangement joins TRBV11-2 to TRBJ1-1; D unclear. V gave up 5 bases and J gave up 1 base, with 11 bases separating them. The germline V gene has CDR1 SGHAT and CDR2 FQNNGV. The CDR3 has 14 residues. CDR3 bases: TGTGCCAGCAGCCGGACCTACGGGAACACTGAAGCTTTCTTT. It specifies CASSRTYGNTEAFF.

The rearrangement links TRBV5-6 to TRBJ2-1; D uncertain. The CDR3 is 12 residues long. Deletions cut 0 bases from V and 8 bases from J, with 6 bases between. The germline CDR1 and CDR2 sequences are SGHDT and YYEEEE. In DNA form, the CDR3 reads TGTGCCAGCAGCTTGGCTGGTTATGAGCAGTTCTTC. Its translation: CASSLAGYEQFF.

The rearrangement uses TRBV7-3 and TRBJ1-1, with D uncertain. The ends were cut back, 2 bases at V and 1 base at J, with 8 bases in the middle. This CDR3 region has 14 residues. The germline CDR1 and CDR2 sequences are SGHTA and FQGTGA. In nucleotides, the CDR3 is TGTGCCAGCAGCTTAGCTACAAGGAACACTGAAGCTTTCTTT. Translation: CASSLATRNTEAFF.

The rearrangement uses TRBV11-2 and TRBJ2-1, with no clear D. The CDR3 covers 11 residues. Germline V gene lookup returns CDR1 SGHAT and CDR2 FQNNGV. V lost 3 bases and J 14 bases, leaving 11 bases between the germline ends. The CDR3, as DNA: TGTGCCAGCAGCTTGAGCAGAGAGAAGTTCTTC. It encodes CASSLSREKFF.

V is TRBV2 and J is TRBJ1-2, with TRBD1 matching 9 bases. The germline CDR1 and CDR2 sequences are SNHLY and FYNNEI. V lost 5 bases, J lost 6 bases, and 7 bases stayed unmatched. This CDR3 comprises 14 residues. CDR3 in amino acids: CASSSTGGSDGYTF. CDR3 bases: TGTGCCAGCAGTTCGACAGGGGGGTCGGATGGCTACACCTTC.

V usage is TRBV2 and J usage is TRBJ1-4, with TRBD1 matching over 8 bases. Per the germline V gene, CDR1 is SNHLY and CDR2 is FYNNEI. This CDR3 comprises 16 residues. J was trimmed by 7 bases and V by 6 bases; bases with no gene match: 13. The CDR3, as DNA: TGTGCCAGCAGACGACAGGGGATAGTCGGGAGTGAAAAACTGTTTTTT. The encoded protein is CASRRQGIVGSEKLFF.

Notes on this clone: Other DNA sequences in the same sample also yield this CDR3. In DNA, the CDR3 is TGCAGTGCTAGAGGGGAATACGAGCAGTACTTC. Encoded protein: CSARGEYEQYF. This sequence joins TRBV20-1 and TRBJ2-7; D unresolved. V was pared by 1 base and J by 4 bases, with 5 bases between. The CDR3 totals 11 residues. CDR1 and CDR2 from the germline V gene are DFQATT and SNEGSKA (reference sequence).

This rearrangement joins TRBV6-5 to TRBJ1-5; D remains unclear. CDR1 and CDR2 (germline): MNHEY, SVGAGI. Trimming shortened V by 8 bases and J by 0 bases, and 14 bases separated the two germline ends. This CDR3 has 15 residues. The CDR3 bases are TGTGCCAGCGCCCCGGACGGTAATAGCAATCAGCCCCAGCATTTT. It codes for CASAPDGNSNQPQHF.

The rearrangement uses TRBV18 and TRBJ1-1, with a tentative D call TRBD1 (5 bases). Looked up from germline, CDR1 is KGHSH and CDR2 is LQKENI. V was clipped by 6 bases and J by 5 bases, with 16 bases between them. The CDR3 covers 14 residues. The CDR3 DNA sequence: TGTGCCAGCTCTCAACTCAGGGAAGGAACTGAAGCTTTCTTT. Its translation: CASSQLREGTEAFF.

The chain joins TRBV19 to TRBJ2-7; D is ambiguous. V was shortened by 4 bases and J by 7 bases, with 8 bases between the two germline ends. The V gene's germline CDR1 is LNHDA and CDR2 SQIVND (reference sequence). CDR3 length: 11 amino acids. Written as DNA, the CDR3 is TGTGCCAGTAGTAATCGGCGGGAGCAGTACTTC. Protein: CASSNRREQYF.

DNA of the CDR3: TGTGCCAGCAGCCCCAGCGGGGCGAGCTCCTACGAGCAGTACTTC. This encodes CASSPSGASSYEQYF. This chain links TRBV6-2 or TRBV6-3 with TRBJ2-7; 7 nucleotides align to TRBD2. There are 15 residues in the CDR3. CDR1 is MNHEY and CDR2 is SVGEGT in the germline V gene. V lost 6 bases, J lost 0 bases, and 8 bases stayed unmatched.

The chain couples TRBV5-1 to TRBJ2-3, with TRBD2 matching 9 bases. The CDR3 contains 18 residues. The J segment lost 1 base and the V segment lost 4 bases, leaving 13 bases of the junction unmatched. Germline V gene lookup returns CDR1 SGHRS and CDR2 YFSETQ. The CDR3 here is CASSRSSGTLLGTDTQYF. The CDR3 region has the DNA TGCGCCAGCAGCCGGTCTAGCGGGACTTTGCTCGGCACAGATACGCAGTATTTT.

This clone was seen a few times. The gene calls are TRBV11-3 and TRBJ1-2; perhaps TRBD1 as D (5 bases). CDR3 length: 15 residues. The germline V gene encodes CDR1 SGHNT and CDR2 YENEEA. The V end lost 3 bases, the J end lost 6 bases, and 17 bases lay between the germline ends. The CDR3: CASSLDVPRENGYTF. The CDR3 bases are TGTGCCAGCAGCTTGGACGTTCCCAGGGAGAATGGCTACACCTTC.

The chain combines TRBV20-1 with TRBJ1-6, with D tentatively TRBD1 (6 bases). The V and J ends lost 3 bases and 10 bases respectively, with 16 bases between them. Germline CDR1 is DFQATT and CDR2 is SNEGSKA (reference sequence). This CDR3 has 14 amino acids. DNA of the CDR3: TGCAGTGCTAGTTTGGGGGCTGCGAGCTCACCCCTCCACTTT. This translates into CSASLGAASSPLHF.

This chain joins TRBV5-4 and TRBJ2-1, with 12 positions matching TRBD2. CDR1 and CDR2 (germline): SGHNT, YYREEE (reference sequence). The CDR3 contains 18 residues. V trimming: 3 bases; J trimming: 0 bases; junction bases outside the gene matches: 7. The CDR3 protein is CASSSRLAGANSYNEQFF. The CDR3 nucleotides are TGTGCCAGCAGCTCAAGACTAGCGGGGGCCAACTCCTACAATGAGCAGTTCTTC.